This T cell receptor (beta chain) is from a study of human T cells and chemical hapten exposure. Study-wide results and caveats: The number of TCRs above 1 in 1000 frequency did not change after DPC sensitization.

The CDR3 has 13 residues. V lost 4 bases to trimming and J lost 4 bases, with 9 bases between them. Germline V lookup: CDR1 MDHEN, CDR2 SYDVKM. Specified time point: patch test 3, about 24 weeks after DPC sensitization. Treatment given: therapeutic diphenylcyclopropenone sensitization with weekly scalp DPC. Blood, whole and unfractionated, served as the source for total RNA extraction. Methods used by the authors: Counts of TCRs in each sample centred on a median of about 96,000 and extended from around 25,000 to 690,000. TCRdb re-derived calls from the RACE reads in MiXCR, one entry per CDR3 protein. The V and J calls and clone size come from TCRdb's table, not from the authors' own analysis. Here the sample spans under 50,000 distinct CDR3 sequences, about 13% being singletons. This clonotype has at least ten counts. The antigen is undetermined.

The chain carries TRBV28 and TRBJ2-3, with D tentatively TRBD2 (6 bases). Here the sequenced sample was whole blood, taken in connection with sensitization to the hapten diphenylcyclopropenone (DPC). The receptor's source is a woman in her 40s with alopecia areata. Some clones in this sample may be carry-over from other donors' samples. CDR3 loop: CASSYGGADTQYF. The DNA of the CDR3 is TGTGCCAGCAGTTATGGAGGGGCAGATACGCAGTATTTT. Full variable domain (rest looked up from reference TRBV28 and TRBJ2-3): DVKVTQSSRYLVKRTGEKVFLECVQDMDHENMFWYRQDPGLGLRLIYFSYDVKMKEKGDIPEGYSVSREKKERFSLILESASTNQTSMYLCASSYGGADTQYFGPGTRLTVL.